This T cell receptor beta chain was recovered during a study of blood T cell repertoires in COVID-19. Turning to the study itself: Recovered status in Cohort 3 required two negative PCRs, clearance, or symptom resolution. Acute-phase and convalescent COVID-19 samples originated in the United States, Italy and Spain.

Source study methods: Cell counts per sample came from amplifying reference gene primers. Only in-frame clones appear in the TCRdb table, and some are missing; sequencing was by immunoSEQ multiplex PCR. V, J and clone size are taken as reported in that table, and D and trimming were inferred from the DNA itself. The sample yields under 200,000 clones, 79% seen once. The origin of this receptor is a woman in her 70s in a cohort exposed to, infected with or recovered from COVID-19 (not recorded which). The sample comprised PBMCs or T cells enriched from blood (not recorded which).

The CDR3 nucleotides read TGCGCCAGCAGCCTCCCATCGACTAGCGGGGATACCTACACCGGGGAGCTGTTTTTT. Amino acids: CASSLPSTSGDTYTGELFF. The genes are TRBV5-1 and TRBJ2-2; 11 positions match TRBD2. Per germline, CDR1 SGHRS and CDR2 YFSETQ. The V and J ends lost 4 bases and 3 bases, in that order; junction bases with no gene match: 14. The CDR3 totals 19 residues.